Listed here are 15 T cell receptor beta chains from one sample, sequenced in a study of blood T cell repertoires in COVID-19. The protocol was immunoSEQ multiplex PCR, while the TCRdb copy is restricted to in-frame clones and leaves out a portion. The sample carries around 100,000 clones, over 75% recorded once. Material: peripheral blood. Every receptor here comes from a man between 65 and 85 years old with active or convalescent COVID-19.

The CDR3 DNA reads TGTGCCAGCAGCTTGAGTCCAATTCCGGGAGTGGGTGAGCAGTTCTTC. Its translation: CASSLSPIPGVGEQFF. The chain uses TRBV5-5 and TRBJ2-1; D possibly corresponds to TRBD2 (6 bases). The CDR3 consists of 16 residues. Germline V gene lookup returns CDR1 SGHKS and CDR2 YYEKEE (reference sequence). The V and J ends lost 1 base and 9 bases respectively, with 20 bases between them. Combining the CDR3 with reference TRBV5-5 and TRBJ2-1 gives the whole variable domain DAGVTQSPTHLIKTRGQQVTLRCSPISGHKSVSWYQQVLGQGPQFIFQYYEKEERGRGNFPDRFSARQFPNYSSELNVNALLLGDSALYLCASSLSPIPGVGEQFFGPGTRLTVL.

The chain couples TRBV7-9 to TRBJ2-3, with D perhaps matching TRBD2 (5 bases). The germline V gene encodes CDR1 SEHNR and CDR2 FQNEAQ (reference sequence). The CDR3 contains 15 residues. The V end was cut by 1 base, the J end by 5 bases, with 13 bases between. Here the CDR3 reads CASSLVDGVQDTQYF. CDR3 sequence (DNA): TGTGCCAGCAGCTTAGTAGACGGGGTGCAAGATACGCAGTATTTT.

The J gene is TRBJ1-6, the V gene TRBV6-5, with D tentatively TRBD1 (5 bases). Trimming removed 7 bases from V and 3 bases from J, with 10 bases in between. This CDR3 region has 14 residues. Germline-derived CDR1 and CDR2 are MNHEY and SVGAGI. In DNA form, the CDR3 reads TGTGCCAGCACGGACACCAACTATAATTCACCCCTCCACTTT. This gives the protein CASTDTNYNSPLHF.

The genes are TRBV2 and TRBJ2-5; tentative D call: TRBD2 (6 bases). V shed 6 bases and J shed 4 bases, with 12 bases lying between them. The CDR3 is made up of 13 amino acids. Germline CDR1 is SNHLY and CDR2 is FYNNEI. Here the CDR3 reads CASSPRRGETQYF. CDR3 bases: TGTGCCAGCAGCCCCAGGAGGGGAGAGACCCAGTACTTC.

CDR3 residues: CASSQLLTGGSEQYF. The CDR3 DNA follows: TGTGCCAGCAGCCAGCTTCTGACAGGGGGATCCGAGCAGTACTTC. The chain combines TRBV11-2 with TRBJ2-7, with TRBD1 identical over 9 bases. The CDR3 covers 15 residues. After removal of 5 bases from V and 6 bases from J, the junction contained 11 bases not matched to a gene. Germline assignment: CDR1 SGHAT and CDR2 FQNNGV. Combining the CDR3 with reference TRBV11-2 and TRBJ2-7 gives the whole variable domain EAGVAQSPRYKIIEKRQSVAFWCNPISGHATLYWYQQILGQGPKLLIQFQNNGVVDDSQLPKDRFSAERLKGVDSTLKIQPAKLEDSAVYLCASSQLLTGGSEQYFGPGTRLTVT.

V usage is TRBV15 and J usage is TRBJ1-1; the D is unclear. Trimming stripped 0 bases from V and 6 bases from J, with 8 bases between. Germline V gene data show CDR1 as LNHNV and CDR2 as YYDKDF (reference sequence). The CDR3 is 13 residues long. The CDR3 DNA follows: TGTGCCACCAGCAGAGATCCGGGGTCTGAAGCTTTCTTT. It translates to CATSRDPGSEAFF. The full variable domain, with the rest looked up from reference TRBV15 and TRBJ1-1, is DAMVIQNPRYQVTQFGKPVTLSCSQTLNHNVMYWYQQKSSQAPKLLFHYYDKDFNNEADTPDNFQSRRPNTSFCFLDIRSPGLGDTAMYLCATSRDPGSEAFFGQGTRLTVV.

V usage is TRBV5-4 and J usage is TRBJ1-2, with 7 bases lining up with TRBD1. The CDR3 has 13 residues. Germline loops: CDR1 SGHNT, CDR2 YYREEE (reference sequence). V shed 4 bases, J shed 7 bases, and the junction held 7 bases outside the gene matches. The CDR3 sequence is CASSADRESGYTF. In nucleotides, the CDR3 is TGTGCCAGCAGCGCTGACAGGGAATCTGGCTACACCTTC.

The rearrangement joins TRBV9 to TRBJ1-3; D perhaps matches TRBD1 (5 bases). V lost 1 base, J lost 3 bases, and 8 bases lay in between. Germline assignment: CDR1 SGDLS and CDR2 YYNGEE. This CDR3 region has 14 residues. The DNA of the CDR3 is TGTGCCAGCAGCGTACAAGGGGATGGAAACACCATATATTTT. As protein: CASSVQGDGNTIYF.

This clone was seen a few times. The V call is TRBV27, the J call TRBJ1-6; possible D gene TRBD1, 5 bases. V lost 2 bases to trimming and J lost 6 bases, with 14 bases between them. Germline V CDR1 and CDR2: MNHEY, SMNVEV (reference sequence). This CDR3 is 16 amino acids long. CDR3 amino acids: CASSLRRDASNSPLHF. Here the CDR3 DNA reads TGTGCCAGCAGTTTAAGGCGGGACGCTTCTAATTCACCCCTCCACTTT.

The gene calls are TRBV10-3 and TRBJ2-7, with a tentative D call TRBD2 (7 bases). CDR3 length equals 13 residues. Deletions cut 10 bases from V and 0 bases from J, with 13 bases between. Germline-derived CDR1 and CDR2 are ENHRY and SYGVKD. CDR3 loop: CANAGGHSYEQYF. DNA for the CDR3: TGTGCCAACGCCGGGGGGCACTCCTACGAGCAGTACTTC.

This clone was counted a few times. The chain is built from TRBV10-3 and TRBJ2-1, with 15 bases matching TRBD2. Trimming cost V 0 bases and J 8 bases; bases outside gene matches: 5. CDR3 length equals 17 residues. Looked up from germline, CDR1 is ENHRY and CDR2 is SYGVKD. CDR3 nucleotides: TGTGCCATCAGTGAGTCGAGGACTAGCGGGGGGGCCCATGAGCAGTTCTTC. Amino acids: CAISESRTSGGAHEQFF.

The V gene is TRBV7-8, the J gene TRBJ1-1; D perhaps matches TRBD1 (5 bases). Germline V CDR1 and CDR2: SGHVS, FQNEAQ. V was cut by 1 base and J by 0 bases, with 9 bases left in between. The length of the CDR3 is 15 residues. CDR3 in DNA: TGTGCCAGCAGCTTAGGACAGCGCATGAACACTGAAGCTTTCTTT. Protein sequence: CASSLGQRMNTEAFF.

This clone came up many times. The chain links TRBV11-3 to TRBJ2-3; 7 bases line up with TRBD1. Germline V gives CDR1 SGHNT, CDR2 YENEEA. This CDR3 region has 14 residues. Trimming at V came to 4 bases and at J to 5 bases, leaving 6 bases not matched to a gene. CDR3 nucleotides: TGTGCCAGCAGCTCAGGACAGGTCCAAGATACGCAGTATTTT. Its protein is CASSSGQVQDTQYF.

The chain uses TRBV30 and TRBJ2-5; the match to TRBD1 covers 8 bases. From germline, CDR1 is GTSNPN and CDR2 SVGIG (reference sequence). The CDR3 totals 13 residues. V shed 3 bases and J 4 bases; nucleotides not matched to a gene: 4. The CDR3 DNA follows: TGTGCCTGGAGGACAGGGGTAGGAGAGACCCAGTACTTC. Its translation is CAWRTGVGETQYF. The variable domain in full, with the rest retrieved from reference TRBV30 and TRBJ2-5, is SQTIHQWPATLVQPVGSPLSLECTVEGTSNPNLYWYRQAAGRGLQLLFYSVGIGQISSEVPQNLSASRPQDRQFILSSKKLLLSDSGFYLCAWRTGVGETQYFGPGTRLLVL.

DNA for the CDR3: TGTGCCAGCAGGGAGTTAGGAGAGACCCAGTACTTC. Protein product: CASRELGETQYF. This sequence joins TRBV2 and TRBJ2-5; unclear D gene. V lost 6 bases to trimming and J lost 4 bases, with 9 bases between them. CDR1 and CDR2 (germline): SNHLY, FYNNEI. The CDR3 consists of 12 residues.